This is a list of T cell receptor beta chains from one sample in a study of T cell changes during pregnancy in multiple sclerosis. Measured with immunoSEQ multiplex PCR; TCRdb has only the in-frame clones, and not every one. The table has about 39,000 clones, roughly 93% seen once; the top ten hold roughly 0.4%. This specimen consisted of CD4+ T cells from peripheral blood mononuclear cells, obtained in the first trimester of pregnancy. Every receptor here comes from a female donor with multiple sclerosis, enrolled in a pregnancy study. The CDR3 runs from the conserved cysteine through the conserved F or W. Each record gives: V gene, D gene, clone size, J gene, CDR3 DNA, CDR3 protein. D genes are given only for firm matches. Some rows mark clone size as missing; the rest say once, few, many or name a class of expanded clone.

V: TRBV2; D: .; size: .; J: TRBJ2-2; DNA: TGTGCCAGCCCCCCGCGGAACACCGGGGAGCTGTTTTTT; CDR3: CASPPRNTGELFF
V: TRBV7-2; D: TRBD1; size: .; J: TRBJ1-4; DNA: TGTGCCAGCACCACAGGGGGTCCCTATGAAAAACTGTTTTTT; CDR3: CASTTGGPYEKLFF
V: TRBV2; D: TRBD1; size: .; J: TRBJ2-5; DNA: TGTGCCAGCAGTCTGGGACAGATAGAGACCCAGTACTTC; CDR3: CASSLGQIETQYF
V: TRBV6-6; D: .; size: .; J: TRBJ2-3; DNA: TGTGCCAGCTCGATCGGGGTCGGCACAGATACGCAGTATTTT; CDR3: CASSIGVGTDTQYF
V: TRBV2; D: .; size: .; J: TRBJ1-2; DNA: TGTGCCAGCAGTGATAGCAGAGGAGGCTATGGCTACACCTTC; CDR3: CASSDSRGGYGYTF
V: TRBV18; D: .; size: .; J: TRBJ2-7; DNA: TGTGCCAGCTCACCTGGAGGGCCAGGAGGACCAAACGAGCAGTACTTC; CDR3: CASSPGGPGGPNEQYF
V: TRBV7-3; D: .; size: .; J: TRBJ2-2; DNA: TGTGCCTGCTCGAGGCATCCCCGGACCGGGGAGCTGTTTTTT; CDR3: CACSRHPRTGELFF
V: TRBV29-1; D: .; size: few; J: TRBJ1-4; DNA: TGCAGCGTTGAAGATCAGGAGGGTGGGGTAGAAAAACTGTTTTTT; CDR3: CSVEDQEGGVEKLFF
V: TRBV11-3; D: TRBD1; size: .; J: TRBJ2-3; DNA: TGTGCCAGCAGCGCAAGGACAGGGGGCCCCAGCACAGATACGCAGTATTTT; CDR3: CASSARTGGPSTDTQYF
V: TRBV6-6; D: .; size: .; J: TRBJ2-7; DNA: TGTGCCAGCAGTTACCCAGGCCACTTCTACGAGCAGTACTTC; CDR3: CASSYPGHFYEQYF
V: TRBV6-1; D: TRBD1; size: once; J: TRBJ2-7; DNA: TGTGCTGAGGGACAGGGGGGAGGTGAGCAGTACTTC; CDR3: CAEGQGGGEQYF
V: TRBV4-2; D: TRBD1; size: .; J: TRBJ1-6; DNA: TGTGCCAGCAGCCCGCGGACAGGGGAGTTTAATTCACCCCTCCACTTT; CDR3: CASSPRTGEFNSPLHF
V: TRBV7-8; D: .; size: .; J: TRBJ1-3; DNA: TGTGCCAGCAGCGCTCGACACATCTCTGGAAACACCATATATTTT; CDR3: CASSARHISGNTIYF
V: TRBV5-1; D: TRBD1; size: .; J: TRBJ2-3; DNA: TGCGCCAGCAGCTTGAGAGGGGGCTGGGATACGCAGTATTTT; CDR3: CASSLRGGWDTQYF
V: TRBV9; D: TRBD2; size: .; J: TRBJ2-5; DNA: TGTGCCAGCTCGGATTCCCGAGGGCGGGGGGGCCAAGAGACCCAGTACTTC; CDR3: CASSDSRGRGGQETQYF
V: TRBV9; D: TRBD2; size: .; J: TRBJ2-7; DNA: TGTGCCAGCAGCGTAGAGCCCTTGGGGACTAGCGGCACCTACGAGCAGTACTTC; CDR3: CASSVEPLGTSGTYEQYF
V: TRBV7-6; D: TRBD2; size: .; J: TRBJ2-1; DNA: TGTGCCAGCAGCCCCAGCGGGGGGAGTTACAATGAGCAGTTCTTC; CDR3: CASSPSGGSYNEQFF
V: TRBV27; D: TRBD1; size: .; J: TRBJ2-3; DNA: TGTGCCAGCAGTTTATCGACAGGGGGAAGGACAGATACGCAGTATTTT; CDR3: CASSLSTGGRTDTQYF
V: TRBV6-5; D: TRBD1; size: once; J: TRBJ2-2; DNA: TGTGCCGGGGGTTCAGGGGGCACCGGGGAGCTGTTTTTT; CDR3: CAGGSGGTGELFF
V: TRBV28; D: .; size: .; J: TRBJ1-3; DNA: TGTGCCAGCACGGAGGGGGGAAACACCATATATTTT; CDR3: CASTEGGNTIYF
V: TRBV5-1; D: .; size: .; J: TRBJ2-4; DNA: TGCGCCAGCAGCTTGGGGGACACCAAAGGAGACATTCAGTACTTC; CDR3: CASSLGDTKGDIQYF
V: TRBV18; D: .; size: medium-sized; J: TRBJ1-3; DNA: TGTGCCAGCTCGCGATCTGAGGGAGGCTCTGGAAACACCATATATTTT; CDR3: CASSRSEGGSGNTIYF
V: TRBV9; D: .; size: .; J: TRBJ2-2; DNA: TGTGCCAGCAGCGTAGACACGACCGGGGAGCTGTTTTTT; CDR3: CASSVDTTGELFF
V: TRBV6-4; D: TRBD2; size: .; J: TRBJ2-2; DNA: TGTGCCAGCACTCAAGAAAGCGGGAGTTCCGGGGAGCTGTTTTTT; CDR3: CASTQESGSSGELFF
V: TRBV21-1; D: .; size: .; J: TRBJ2-7; DNA: TGTGCCAGCACCGGGACAGCGGCTTACGAGCAGTACTTC; CDR3: CASTGTAAYEQYF
V: TRBV4-2; D: .; size: once; J: TRBJ1-5; DNA: TGTGCCAGCAGCCTGGCAGGGAAAAATCAGCCCCAGCATTTT; CDR3: CASSLAGKNQPQHF
V: TRBV9; D: TRBD1; size: .; J: TRBJ2-3; DNA: TGTGCCAGCAGCGTAGGCCCGACGGACAGGGCAGATACGCAGTATTTT; CDR3: CASSVGPTDRADTQYF
V: TRBV30; D: .; size: .; J: TRBJ2-3; DNA: TGTGCCGGATCTCAGCGGCCCACAGATACGCAGTATTTT; CDR3: CAGSQRPTDTQYF
V: TRBV19; D: .; size: .; J: TRBJ1-1; DNA: TGTGCCAGTAGTATGGGGCGTACTGAAGCTTTCTTT; CDR3: CASSMGRTEAFF
V: TRBV7-3; D: TRBD2; size: .; J: TRBJ2-3; DNA: TGTGCCAGCAGTCGTTCAGCGGGAGAAACAGATACGCAGTATTTT; CDR3: CASSRSAGETDTQYF
V: TRBV11-1; D: TRBD2; size: .; J: TRBJ2-1; DNA: TGTGCCAGCACCCCATCTAGCGGGGTTTACAATGAGCAGTTCTTC; CDR3: CASTPSSGVYNEQFF
V: TRBV10-3; D: TRBD1; size: .; J: TRBJ1-5; DNA: TGTGCCATCAGCCTAGACAGGGTGAGTCAGCCCCAGCATTTT; CDR3: CAISLDRVSQPQHF
V: TRBV4-1; D: TRBD1; size: .; J: TRBJ1-4; DNA: TGCGCCAGCAGCCAATCTAGACAGGGGAATGAAAAACTGTTTTTT; CDR3: CASSQSRQGNEKLFF
V: TRBV11-2; D: .; size: .; J: TRBJ1-2; DNA: TGTGCCAGCAGCTTAGGACCGACAGGCGCATATGGCTACACCTTC; CDR3: CASSLGPTGAYGYTF
V: TRBV5-1; D: .; size: .; J: TRBJ2-7; DNA: TGCGCCAGCAGCCCAAAGCGGACAGAGTACGAGCAGTACTTC; CDR3: CASSPKRTEYEQYF
V: TRBV7-2; D: .; size: .; J: TRBJ1-2; DNA: TGTGCCAGCAGCTTAGTACAGGGTGACCTCTCTGGCTACACCTTC; CDR3: CASSLVQGDLSGYTF
V: TRBV5-1; D: TRBD2; size: .; J: TRBJ2-5; DNA: TGCGCCAGCAGCTTGGGGCTAGGCGGGGGGGCAGAGACCCAGTACTTC; CDR3: CASSLGLGGGAETQYF
V: TRBV19; D: TRBD1; size: .; J: TRBJ1-1; DNA: TGTGCCAGTAGGGACAGGGGTAACGCTGAAGCTTTCTTT; CDR3: CASRDRGNAEAFF
V: TRBV30; D: .; size: .; J: TRBJ1-5; DNA: TGTGCCCTCAGGGAAAGCGGCAATCAGCCCCAGCATTTT; CDR3: CALRESGNQPQHF
V: TRBV28; D: TRBD1; size: .; J: TRBJ2-5; DNA: TGTGCCAGCAGTTCTCCCCCCGGGACAGGGGAGACCCAGTACTTC; CDR3: CASSSPPGTGETQYF
V: TRBV12-5; D: TRBD1; size: few; J: TRBJ1-1; DNA: TGTGCTAGTGGTTTGGTAACAGGGGGCGCGATCACTGAAGCTTTCTTT; CDR3: CASGLVTGGAITEAFF
V: TRBV19; D: .; size: .; J: TRBJ1-5; DNA: TGTGCCAGTAGTATCACAGGTGGGGCAGGCGCCCAGCATTTT; CDR3: CASSITGGAGAQHF
V: TRBV27; D: .; size: few; J: TRBJ1-1; DNA: TGTGCCAGCAGTTCCGTGTCGGGGGGCAACACTGAAGCTTTCTTT; CDR3: CASSSVSGGNTEAFF
V: TRBV7-3; D: .; size: .; J: TRBJ2-7; DNA: TGTGCCAGCAGCTCGGACGGGGGGCGCGAGCAGTACTTC; CDR3: CASSSDGGREQYF
V: TRBV29-1; D: .; size: .; J: TRBJ1-1; DNA: TGCAGCGTTGATTCTGGGAGGGCAGGGACTGAAGCTTTCTTT; CDR3: CSVDSGRAGTEAFF
V: TRBV7-9; D: .; size: .; J: TRBJ2-7; DNA: TGTGCCAGCAGCTTGTTAATAGGGGTTGGCGAGCAGTACTTC; CDR3: CASSLLIGVGEQYF
V: TRBV18; D: .; size: once; J: TRBJ1-1; DNA: TGTGCCAGCTCACCTAACCAGGGGCAGGGTGAAGCTTTCTTT; CDR3: CASSPNQGQGEAFF
V: TRBV7-9; D: .; size: .; J: TRBJ1-1; DNA: TGTGCCAGCAGCTTAGTCCCTAGCATGAACACTGAAGCTTTCTTT; CDR3: CASSLVPSMNTEAFF
V: TRBV19; D: TRBD1; size: .; J: TRBJ2-7; DNA: TGTGCCAGTAGTATAGTAGGGACAGGGCGCGGCGAGCAGTACTTC; CDR3: CASSIVGTGRGEQYF
V: TRBV7-9; D: .; size: .; J: TRBJ1-2; DNA: TGTGCCAGCAGTACAGGGACCCAGTTCTATGGCTACACCTTC; CDR3: CASSTGTQFYGYTF
V: TRBV7-2; D: TRBD2; size: once; J: TRBJ2-7; DNA: TGTGCCAGCAGAGGGCCGGGAGGGGTCGAGCAGTACTTC; CDR3: CASRGPGGVEQYF
V: TRBV6-1; D: .; size: .; J: TRBJ1-4; DNA: TGTGCCAGCGCATCCTTTGGCGAAAAACTGTTTTTT; CDR3: CASASFGEKLFF
V: TRBV2; D: TRBD1; size: .; J: TRBJ2-5; DNA: TGTGCCAGCAGTCATAGACAGGGGATTGAGACCCAGTACTTC; CDR3: CASSHRQGIETQYF
V: TRBV5-4; D: .; size: .; J: TRBJ2-2; DNA: TGTGCCAGCAGCTTTACTAGAGGGCCGGGCGGGGAGCTGTTTTTT; CDR3: CASSFTRGPGGELFF